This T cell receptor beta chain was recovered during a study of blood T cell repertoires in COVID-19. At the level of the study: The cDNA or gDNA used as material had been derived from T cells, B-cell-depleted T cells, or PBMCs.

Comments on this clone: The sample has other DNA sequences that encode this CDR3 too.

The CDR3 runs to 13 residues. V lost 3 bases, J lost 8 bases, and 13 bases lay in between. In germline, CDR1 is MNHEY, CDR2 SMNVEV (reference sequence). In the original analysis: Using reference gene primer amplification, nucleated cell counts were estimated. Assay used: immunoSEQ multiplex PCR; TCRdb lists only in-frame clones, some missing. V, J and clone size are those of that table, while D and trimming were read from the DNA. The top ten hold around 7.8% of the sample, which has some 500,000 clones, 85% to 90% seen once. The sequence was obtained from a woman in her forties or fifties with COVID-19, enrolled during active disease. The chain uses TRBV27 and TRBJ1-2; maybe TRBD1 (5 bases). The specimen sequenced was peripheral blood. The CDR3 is CASSFRQGGGYTF. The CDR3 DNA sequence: TGTGCCAGCAGTTTCAGGCAGGGAGGCGGCTACACCTTC.